The rows below give T cell receptor beta chains drawn from one sample of a study of OX40 agonist ivuxolimab in advanced cancers. Libraries were prepared by immunoSEQ multiplex PCR; TCRdb keeps only in-frame clonotypes and omits some of them. The sample contains 75,000 or so clones, roughly 84% of which appear only once. Material: CD4+ or CD8+ T cells sorted from blood, obtained in a trial of the OX40 agonist ivuxolimab. These TCRs come from an adult with an advanced solid tumor such as melanoma, head and neck, liver or kidney cancer. CDR3s include the opening cysteine and the closing phenylalanine or tryptophan. D genes are given only for firm matches. Not every row has a clone size; where given, it reads once, few, many or a size class.

abundance: NA; len: 12; d_gene: NA; v_gene: TRBV4-2; j_gene: TRBJ2-5; CDR3nt: TGTGCCAGCAGCCAAGGTCCCGAGACCCAGTACTTC; CDR3aa: CASSQGPETQYF
abundance: NA; len: 15; d_gene: TRBD1; v_gene: TRBV11-3; j_gene: TRBJ2-5; CDR3nt: TGTGCCAGCAGCAAGCGGACAGGGGGGGGAGAGACCCAGTACTTC; CDR3aa: CASSKRTGGGETQYF
abundance: NA; len: 16; d_gene: TRBD2; v_gene: TRBV14; j_gene: TRBJ2-1; CDR3nt: TGTGCCAGCAGCCCGCCGACTAGCGGGGGAGTCAATGAGCAGTTCTTC; CDR3aa: CASSPPTSGGVNEQFF
abundance: NA; len: 14; d_gene: TRBD1; v_gene: TRBV5-4; j_gene: TRBJ1-3; CDR3nt: TGTGCCAGCAGCCCCGACAGGGTTGGAAACACCATATATTTT; CDR3aa: CASSPDRVGNTIYF
abundance: NA; len: 13; d_gene: NA; v_gene: TRBV7-2; j_gene: TRBJ2-5; CDR3nt: TGTGCCAGCAGCTTAGGTTTCCAAGAGACCCAGTACTTC; CDR3aa: CASSLGFQETQYF
abundance: NA; len: 17; d_gene: NA; v_gene: TRBV11-2; j_gene: TRBJ2-3; CDR3nt: TGTGCCAGCAGCTTAGCCATGGGGTTGCCTAGCACAGATACGCAGTATTTT; CDR3aa: CASSLAMGLPSTDTQYF
abundance: NA; len: 16; d_gene: NA; v_gene: TRBV4-3; j_gene: TRBJ2-7; CDR3nt: TGCGCCAGCAGCCAAACCAATTGGGGCGGGCCTTACGAGCAGTACTTC; CDR3aa: CASSQTNWGGPYEQYF
abundance: NA; len: 14; d_gene: NA; v_gene: TRBV5-1; j_gene: TRBJ2-3; CDR3nt: TGCGCCAGCAGCTTGGGGAGGCCCGGAGATACGCAGTATTTT; CDR3aa: CASSLGRPGDTQYF
abundance: NA; len: 12; d_gene: TRBD1; v_gene: TRBV2; j_gene: TRBJ1-1; CDR3nt: TGTGCCAGCAGTGCGACAGGGGTAGAGGCTTTCTTT; CDR3aa: CASSATGVEAFF
abundance: NA; len: 14; d_gene: NA; v_gene: TRBV18; j_gene: TRBJ1-6; CDR3nt: TGTGCCAGCTCACCAACAGGGACCCATTCACCCCTCCACTTT; CDR3aa: CASSPTGTHSPLHF
abundance: NA; len: 14; d_gene: NA; v_gene: TRBV28; j_gene: TRBJ1-2; CDR3nt: TGTGCCAGCAGTATGCGGAGGGATAGCCATGGCTACACCTTC; CDR3aa: CASSMRRDSHGYTF
abundance: once; len: 15; d_gene: NA; v_gene: TRBV7-9; j_gene: TRBJ2-7; CDR3nt: TGTGCCAGCAGCCGTCTTGGGGACCGATCCTACGAGCAGTACTTC; CDR3aa: CASSRLGDRSYEQYF
abundance: NA; len: 13; d_gene: TRBD1; v_gene: TRBV5-6; j_gene: TRBJ1-2; CDR3nt: TGTGCCAGCAGAGGGGACAGGGGGCAAGGCTACACCTTC; CDR3aa: CASRGDRGQGYTF
abundance: NA; len: 14; d_gene: TRBD1; v_gene: TRBV7-2; j_gene: TRBJ2-5; CDR3nt: TGTGCCAGCAGCTTATGGGACAGCCAAGAGACCCAGTACTTC; CDR3aa: CASSLWDSQETQYF
abundance: many; len: 11; d_gene: NA; v_gene: TRBV20-1; j_gene: TRBJ1-2; CDR3nt: TGCAGTGCCATAACAGGGATGGGCTACACCTTC; CDR3aa: CSAITGMGYTF
abundance: NA; len: 14; d_gene: NA; v_gene: TRBV5-1; j_gene: TRBJ2-7; CDR3nt: TGCGCCAGCAGCTCTTTTACTAACTCCTACGAGCAGTACTTC; CDR3aa: CASSSFTNSYEQYF
abundance: NA; len: 13; d_gene: NA; v_gene: TRBV9; j_gene: TRBJ2-2; CDR3nt: TGTGCCAGCAGCTTCCTCACCACCGGGGAGCTGTTTTTT; CDR3aa: CASSFLTTGELFF
abundance: NA; len: 11; d_gene: NA; v_gene: TRBV18; j_gene: TRBJ1-1; CDR3nt: TGTGCCAGCTCATCCTCCGTGGCGGCTTTCTTT; CDR3aa: CASSSSVAAFF
abundance: NA; len: 16; d_gene: NA; v_gene: TRBV7-2; j_gene: TRBJ1-5; CDR3nt: TGTGCCAGCAGCCGCGGGGCGGGGGAATATGGTCAGCCCCAGCATTTT; CDR3aa: CASSRGAGEYGQPQHF
abundance: NA; len: 15; d_gene: TRBD2; v_gene: TRBV9; j_gene: TRBJ2-1; CDR3nt: TGTGCCAGCAGCGTAGTAGCGGGAGAGTTGAATGAGCAGTTCTTC; CDR3aa: CASSVVAGELNEQFF
abundance: NA; len: 13; d_gene: NA; v_gene: TRBV10-3; j_gene: TRBJ1-1; CDR3nt: TGTGCCATCAGGGCGGATTCGAACACTGAAGCTTTCTTT; CDR3aa: CAIRADSNTEAFF
abundance: NA; len: 13; d_gene: NA; v_gene: TRBV2; j_gene: TRBJ1-2; CDR3nt: TGTGCCAGCAGTGAACCAATAGGGGGGGGCTACACCTTC; CDR3aa: CASSEPIGGGYTF
abundance: NA; len: 14; d_gene: TRBD1; v_gene: TRBV6-1; j_gene: TRBJ1-5; CDR3nt: TGTGCCAGCAGTTTCCCGACAGGGGGGGAGCCCCAGCATTTT; CDR3aa: CASSFPTGGEPQHF
abundance: NA; len: 15; d_gene: NA; v_gene: TRBV7-3; j_gene: TRBJ1-2; CDR3nt: TGTGCCAGCAGCTTGGGTATAGGCGCCAACTATGGCTACACCTTC; CDR3aa: CASSLGIGANYGYTF
abundance: NA; len: 13; d_gene: NA; v_gene: TRBV27; j_gene: TRBJ1-4; CDR3nt: TGTGCCAGCAGTTTACTAGGGGATGAAAAACTGTTTTTT; CDR3aa: CASSLLGDEKLFF
abundance: NA; len: 14; d_gene: NA; v_gene: TRBV6-5; j_gene: TRBJ1-2; CDR3nt: TGTGCCAGCAGTTATTTGGACCGGCGACGTGGCTACACCTTC; CDR3aa: CASSYLDRRRGYTF